A single sample is the source of the 11 T cell receptor beta chains below, sequenced in a study of blood T cell repertoires in COVID-19. The repertoire was sequenced with immunoSEQ multiplex PCR; TCRdb's copy has only in-frame clones and lacks some. Altogether 110,000 or so clones are present, roughly 84% being singletons, with the ten largest covering roughly 8.1%. Specimen: peripheral blood. Source of these receptors: a woman in her 70s who had recovered from COVID-19.

The chain employs TRBV7-9 and TRBJ2-1, with D maybe TRBD2 (6 bases). CDR3 size: 15 residues. Looked up from germline, CDR1 is SEHNR and CDR2 is FQNEAQ (reference sequence). V was trimmed by 5 bases and J by 5 bases, leaving 16 bases between them. CDR3 in amino acids: CASSQGRRENNEQFF. The CDR3, as DNA: TGTGCCAGCAGCCAGGGACGGAGGGAGAACAATGAGCAGTTCTTC.

The chain links TRBV7-2 to TRBJ2-1, with 14 bases that match TRBD2. This CDR3 has 16 amino acids. Germline loops: CDR1 SGHTA, CDR2 FQGNSA. V lost 1 base, J lost 7 bases, and 3 bases stayed unmatched. The CDR3 DNA follows: TGTGCCAGCAGCTTAGTCGGGACTAGCGGGAGTAATGAGCAGTTCTTC. Translated: CASSLVGTSGSNEQFF.

A note on this clone: The same CDR3 arises from other DNA sequences in this sample as well. The chain couples TRBV24-1 to TRBJ2-1; tentative D call: TRBD2 (6 bases). From germline, CDR1 is KGHDR and CDR2 SFDVKD. The germline V and J ends were trimmed by 8 bases and 0 bases, with 13 bases remaining between them. This CDR3 is built from 15 residues. The DNA of the CDR3 is TGTGCCACCAAAGGCAGGGACTCCTCCTACAATGAGCAGTTCTTC. Translated: CATKGRDSSYNEQFF.

The chain couples TRBV6-2 or TRBV6-3 to TRBJ2-6, with D hard to call. The CDR3 runs to 19 residues. The V and J ends lost 5 bases and 2 bases respectively, with 22 bases between them. Germline V CDR1 and CDR2: MNHEY, SVGEGT. Here the CDR3 reads CASSPPTTTVLAGANVLTF. The CDR3 nucleotides are TGTGCCAGCAGTCCCCCGACGACAACCGTCTTAGCTGGGGCCAACGTCCTGACTTTC.

The J gene is TRBJ1-4, the V gene TRBV11-1, with D tentatively TRBD1 (5 bases). Trimming took off 7 bases at V and 6 bases at J, with 15 bases between the two ends. Germline CDR1 reads SGHAT; CDR2 reads FQDESV (reference sequence). This CDR3 has 14 residues. The CDR3 coding sequence is TGTGCCAGCAAATGGGGCAGGGCTCATGAAAAACTGTTTTTT. Its protein product is CASKWGRAHEKLFF. The full variable domain, its missing parts supplied by reference TRBV11-1 and TRBJ1-4, is EAEVAQSPRYKITEKSQAVAFWCDPISGHATLYWYRQILGQGPELLVQFQDESVVDDSQLPKDRFSAERLKGVDSTLKIQPAELGDSAMYLCASKWGRAHEKLFFGSGTQLSVL.

The V and J genes are TRBV7-2 and TRBJ2-7; D gene unclear. The CDR3 contains 14 residues. Trimming removed 4 bases at V and 3 bases at J, with 13 bases between. Germline CDR1 and CDR2: SGHTA and FQGNSA. CDR3 nucleotide sequence: TGTGCCAGCAGCTCCGACATGCTACTCTACGAGCAGTACTTC. Translation: CASSSDMLLYEQYF.

V usage is TRBV27 and J usage is TRBJ2-3; a possible D gene is TRBD2 (7 bases). Per the germline V gene, CDR1 is MNHEY and CDR2 is SMNVEV (reference sequence). Trimming took off 5 bases at V and 10 bases at J, with 25 bases between the two ends. CDR3 size: 16 residues. The CDR3 bases are TGTGCCAGCAGTCCATACGCTACAGGGCCCGGGGGGTCGCAGTATTTT. Translating it yields CASSPYATGPGGSQYF.

This chain links TRBV10-3 with TRBJ1-4; 9 bases agree with TRBD1. This CDR3 is built from 15 residues. Germline-derived CDR1 and CDR2 are ENHRY and SYGVKD. The V gene end was trimmed by 6 bases and the J gene end by 6 bases; junction bases not matched to a gene: 8. CDR3 loop: CAIREDRGFDEKLFF. In DNA, the CDR3 is TGTGCCATCAGGGAAGACAGGGGGTTTGATGAAAAACTGTTTTTT.

This sequence joins TRBV7-3 and TRBJ2-2, with 7 bases that match TRBD1. This CDR3 has 18 amino acids. Germline CDR1 is SGHTA and CDR2 is FQGTGA. The V gene end was trimmed by 2 bases and the J gene end by 5 bases; junction bases not matched to a gene: 14. CDR3 protein: CASSLWALTGQGTGELFF. The CDR3 region has the DNA TGTGCCAGCAGCTTATGGGCCCTGACAGGGCAAGGTACCGGGGAGCTGTTTTTT.

The rearrangement joins TRBV7-2 to TRBJ2-3; a possible D gene is TRBD2 (6 bases). Germline V CDR1 and CDR2: SGHTA, FQGNSA. The CDR3 loop spans 13 amino acids. Trimming took off 10 bases at V and 2 bases at J, with 13 bases between the two ends. Written as DNA, the CDR3 is TGTGCCACCCTGGCGGACTACACAGATACGCAGTATTTT. It codes for CATLADYTDTQYF.

V gene TRBV28 combines with J gene TRBJ2-7; 9 bases line up with TRBD1. The CDR3 is made up of 17 amino acids. The V gene's germline CDR1 is MDHEN and CDR2 SYDVKM. With V trimmed by 4 bases and J by 5 bases, 15 bases remained unmatched. CDR3 DNA sequence: TGTGCCAGCAGTTCTAGGACAGGGGCTACTTCTCGGGACGAGCAGTACTTC. Translated, it gives CASSSRTGATSRDEQYF.